The next 21 T cell receptor beta chains were all read from a single sample in a study of cytomegalovirus exposure and HLA in healthy donors. Profiling relied on immunoSEQ multiplex PCR, and the TCRdb table lists in-frame clones only, not all of them. The sample holds over 100,000 clones, 85% to 90% seen once. Source material: PBMCs. These receptors all come from a woman between 18 and 29 years old in good health and CMV-seronegative.

The V and J genes are TRBV10-3 and TRBJ2-5; D remains ambiguous. This CDR3 is 12 amino acids long. Deletions cut 6 bases from V and 5 bases from J, with 10 bases between. Germline V CDR1 and CDR2: ENHRY, SYGVKD. The DNA of the CDR3 is TGTGCCATCAGCTACGGTTCGGAGACCCAGTACTTC. Protein sequence: CAISYGSETQYF.

V gene TRBV11-3 combines with J gene TRBJ2-1, with D perhaps matching TRBD1 (6 bases). The germline gives CDR1 SGHNT, CDR2 YENEEA. Trimming took off 1 base at V and 1 base at J, with 14 bases between the two ends. The CDR3 length is 17 residues. CDR3 amino acids: CASSLGGLASSYNEQFF. Here the CDR3 DNA reads TGTGCCAGCAGCTTAGGGGGGCTGGCATCTTCCTACAATGAGCAGTTCTTC.

CDR3 sequence (DNA): TGTGCCAGCAGTGTAGTGGGGGGGGGCGGGTCCTACGAGCAGTACTTC. Translating gives CASSVVGGGGSYEQYF. The rearrangement links TRBV6-1 to TRBJ2-7; a weak D match, TRBD2 (7 bases). V was cut by 4 bases and J by 1 base, with 17 bases left in between. This CDR3 has 16 amino acids. Germline CDR1 reads MNHNS; CDR2 reads SASEGT.

Only a few counts were recorded for this clone. The rearrangement uses TRBV9 and TRBJ2-7; TRBD1 aligns across 8 bases. Germline-derived CDR1 and CDR2 are SGDLS and YYNGEE. The CDR3 has 15 amino acids. V dropped 3 bases and J dropped 7; count of bases not matched to a gene: 12. The CDR3, as DNA: TGTGCCAGCAGCGCTGGAGGGACAGGAGTTCGGGAGCAGTACTTC. It yields the protein CASSAGGTGVREQYF.

This sequence joins TRBV5-4 and TRBJ1-2, with D possibly matching TRBD1 (5 bases). This CDR3 has 14 amino acids. V was clipped by 7 bases and J by 6 bases, with 19 bases between them. Per the germline V gene, CDR1 is SGHNT and CDR2 is YYREEE (reference sequence). The CDR3 sequence: CASSGGGVLDGYTF. The CDR3 DNA reads TGTGCCAGCTCAGGAGGAGGGGTCCTCGATGGCTACACCTTC. Variable domain in full (rest from reference TRBV5-4 and TRBJ1-2): ETGVTQSPTHLIKTRGQQVTLRCSSQSGHNTVSWYQQALGQGPQFIFQYYREEENGRGNFPPRFSGLQFPNYSSELNVNALELDDSALYLCASSGGGVLDGYTFGSGTRLTVV.

V and J are TRBV5-1 and TRBJ2-5, with D perhaps matching TRBD2 (5 bases). Germline V gene data show CDR1 as SGHRS and CDR2 as YFSETQ. V lost 4 bases to trimming and J lost 5 bases, with 12 bases between them. CDR3 length: 13 residues. CDR3 nucleotides: TGCGCCAGCAGCCGCCGGGGTGGTGAGACCCAGTACTTC. Protein sequence: CASSRRGGETQYF.

The chain employs TRBV28 and TRBJ1-2; a possible D gene is TRBD1 (5 bases). The CDR3 is 15 residues long. Germline V gene lookup returns CDR1 MDHEN and CDR2 SYDVKM. Trimming took off 7 bases at V and 3 bases at J, with 18 bases between the two ends. The CDR3 sequence is CASNRGTEPYYGYTF. CDR3 nucleotide sequence: TGTGCCAGCAATAGGGGAACAGAACCTTACTATGGCTACACCTTC.

The J gene is TRBJ1-1, the V gene TRBV5-1; 8 bases are a match to TRBD1. Germline trimming cut 4 bases from V and 5 bases from J; bases unmatched to any gene: 4. This CDR3 contains 13 residues. Germline loops: CDR1 SGHRS, CDR2 YFSETQ. CDR3 sequence: CASSGQGGTEAFF. CDR3 coding DNA: TGCGCCAGCAGCGGACAGGGAGGAACTGAAGCTTTCTTT.

The chain links TRBV27 to TRBJ1-5; a weak D match, TRBD1 (5 bases). From germline, CDR1 is MNHEY and CDR2 SMNVEV (reference sequence). The CDR3 consists of 14 residues. Between the trimmed V and J ends, which lost 0 bases and 7 bases, there was a span of 10 bases. CDR3 coding DNA: TGTGCCAGCAGTTTATCGCACGGGGGGCAGCCCCAGCATTTT. Its protein is CASSLSHGGQPQHF.

The rearrangement links TRBV28 to TRBJ1-1; 7 bases match TRBD1. The CDR3 covers 15 residues. Germline V gene sequence: CDR1 MDHEN, CDR2 SYDVKM. V shed 7 bases, J shed 3 bases, and the junction held 11 bases outside the gene matches. The CDR3 here is CASIPGTATYTEAFF. The DNA of the CDR3 is TGTGCCAGCATTCCCGGGACAGCTACCTACACTGAAGCTTTCTTT.

The chain combines TRBV2 with TRBJ2-1, with a weak D call TRBD1 (5 bases). Trimming pared 1 base from V and 7 bases from J, leaving 14 bases between. The CDR3 spans 15 residues. Germline assignment: CDR1 SNHLY and CDR2 FYNNEI. The CDR3 loop is CASSEEGTGRNEQFF. DNA of the CDR3: TGTGCCAGCAGTGAAGAGGGAACAGGCCGGAATGAGCAGTTCTTC. Drawing the rest from reference TRBV2 and TRBJ2-1, the complete variable domain is EPEVTQTPSHQVTQMGQEVILRCVPISNHLYFYWYRQILGQKVEFLVSFYNNEISEKSEIFDDQFSVERPDGSNFTLKIRSTKLEDSAMYFCASSEEGTGRNEQFFGPGTRLTVL.

J is TRBJ1-2 and V is TRBV6-5; 9 nucleotides match TRBD1. Germline trimming cut 7 bases from V and 5 bases from J; bases unmatched to any gene: 11. The V gene's germline CDR1 is MNHEY and CDR2 SVGAGI. The CDR3 consists of 15 residues. The chain's CDR3 is CASKTGGQGIYGYTF. The CDR3 region has the DNA TGTGCCAGCAAGACCGGTGGACAGGGGATATATGGCTACACCTTC.

The gene calls are TRBV4-3 and TRBJ2-6; D is unresolved. The V gene lost 0 bases and the J gene lost 2 bases, with 11 bases spanning the gap. The CDR3 is 17 residues long. The germline CDR1 and CDR2 sequences are LGHNA and YSLEER. The CDR3 DNA is TGCGCCAGCAGCCAAGAGGCCTCAAGTACTGGGGCCAACGTCCTGACTTTC. It codes for CASSQEASSTGANVLTF.

This clone was counted a single time. This chain connects TRBV30 to TRBJ2-1; D not certain. Trimming took 1 base from V and 4 from J, leaving 2 bases between them. The length of the CDR3 is 11 residues. Germline V gives CDR1 GTSNPN, CDR2 SVGIG (reference sequence). The CDR3 region has the DNA TGTGCCTGGAGTGCTTACAATGAGCAGTTCTTC. It specifies CAWSAYNEQFF.

The chain recombines TRBV11-2 with TRBJ2-5, with D perhaps TRBD2 (6 bases). This CDR3 is 13 amino acids long. CDR1 SGHAT and CDR2 FQNNGV come from the germline V gene. The germline V and J ends were trimmed by 4 bases and 4 bases, with 10 bases remaining between them. CDR3 nucleotides: TGTGCCAGCAGCTCTCCGGGAGCAGAGACCCAGTACTTC. Protein sequence: CASSSPGAETQYF.

The chain links TRBV13 to TRBJ2-2; D call uncertain. Trimming removed 5 bases at V and 2 bases at J, with 3 bases between. Germline V gene data show CDR1 as PRHDT and CDR2 as FYEKMQ (reference sequence). The length of the CDR3 is 12 residues. The CDR3 DNA reads TGTGCCAGCAGCCTAAACACCGGGGAGCTGTTTTTT. Amino acid sequence: CASSLNTGELFF.

The CDR3 is CASSFPVGELFF. The CDR3 bases are TGTGCCAGCAGCTTCCCAGTCGGGGAGCTGTTTTTT. This rearrangement joins TRBV11-3 to TRBJ2-2; D call uncertain. Germline CDR1 SGHNT, CDR2 YENEEA. V shed 3 bases and J shed 7 bases, with 6 bases lying between them. The CDR3 has 12 amino acids.

The chain is built from TRBV5-1 and TRBJ1-4; 8 bases align to TRBD1. This CDR3 is built from 20 residues. V lost 6 bases to trimming and J lost 0 bases; unmatched junction nucleotides: 19. Germline-derived CDR1 and CDR2 are SGHRS and YFSETQ. The CDR3 region has the DNA TGCGCCAGCACCCCCCAAGGGACAGGCTCCCTTAGGGCAACTAATGAAAAACTGTTTTTT. It codes for CASTPQGTGSLRATNEKLFF. Combining the CDR3 with reference TRBV5-1 and TRBJ1-4 gives the whole variable domain KAGVTQTPRYLIKTRGQQVTLSCSPISGHRSVSWYQQTPGQGLQFLFEYFSETQRNKGNFPGRFSGRQFSNSRSEMNVSTLELGDSALYLCASTPQGTGSLRATNEKLFFGSGTQLSVL.

This chain links TRBV28 with TRBJ2-7; D might be TRBD1 (6 bases). CDR3 length: 14 amino acids. The V gene lost 11 bases and the J gene lost 2 bases, with 19 bases spanning the gap. Germline V gives CDR1 MDHEN, CDR2 SYDVKM. In DNA form, the CDR3 reads TGTGCCGGGGGCTCCGGGACGGAGGCCTACGAGCAGTACTTC. As protein: CAGGSGTEAYEQYF. The full variable domain, with the rest looked up from reference TRBV28 and TRBJ2-7, is DVKVTQSSRYLVKRTGEKVFLECVQDMDHENMFWYRQDPGLGLRLIYFSYDVKMKEKGDIPEGYSVSREKKERFSLILESASTNQTSMYLCAGGSGTEAYEQYFGPGTRLTVT.

This clone was observed a few times. This chain connects TRBV6-5 to TRBJ1-4; a possible D gene is TRBD1 (5 bases). The CDR3 runs 16 residues. Germline CDR1 and CDR2: MNHEY and SVGAGI. V shed 2 bases and J shed 0 bases, with 10 bases lying between them. The CDR3 region has the DNA TGTGCCAGCAGTTACAGGGGTACGGCAACTAATGAAAAACTGTTTTTT. Residues: CASSYRGTATNEKLFF.

The sample holds a few counts of this clone. This chain connects TRBV28 to TRBJ2-2; a possible D gene is TRBD1 (5 bases). Trimming removed 7 bases at V and 5 bases at J, with 14 bases between. Germline CDR1 MDHEN, CDR2 SYDVKM. This CDR3 has 14 amino acids. The CDR3 loop reads CASNHGASTGELFF. DNA for the CDR3: TGTGCCAGCAACCATGGGGCATCAACCGGGGAGCTGTTTTTT.